These T cell receptor beta chains were read from a single sample in a study of blood T cells in healthy people across ages. TCRdb independently ran MiXCR on the 5' RACE reads; one entry per CDR3 protein. The data contain 1 million to 1.2 million distinct CDR3 sequences, around two fifths of them singletons. The sample comprised blood. These receptors were collected from a man aged 18 to 29 in good health. The conserved cysteine and the conserved F or W are not part of the CDR3 here. Fields, in order: J gene, V gene, CDR3 protein.

J: TRBJ2-1; V: TRBV12-3/TRBV12-4; CDR3: ASSPRSNNEQF
J: TRBJ1-5; V: TRBV20-1; CDR3: SARGTGGARLQPQH
J: NA; V: TRBV28; CDR3: ASSPRTDFISCNEQY
J: TRBJ1-3; V: TRBV20-1; CDR3: SARDRGPSGNTIY
J: TRBJ2-3; V: TRBV7-2; CDR3: ASSPRRDRPDTQY
J: TRBJ2-7; V: TRBV7-6; CDR3: ASSLEAGQPYEQY
J: TRBJ2-3; V: TRBV7-2; CDR3: TSTLTGFSDTQY
J: TRBJ2-7; V: TRBV5-1; CDR3: ASSFLSGQNREQY
J: TRBJ2-3; V: TRBV6-2/TRBV6-3; CDR3: ASSQGGSPPDTQY
J: TRBJ2-3; V: TRBV5-5; CDR3: ASSWAQGGATDTQY
J: TRBJ2-1; V: TRBV7-2; CDR3: AGSLEIAGGYNEQF
J: TRBJ1-4; V: TRBV7-9; CDR3: ASSSQPNLNEKLF
J: TRBJ1-2; V: TRBV20-1; CDR3: SASRERDPTGYGYT
J: TRBJ2-1; V: TRBV7-8; CDR3: ASSEVQGYGQF
J: TRBJ2-3; V: TRBV7-6; CDR3: ASSIAGTGGWADTQY
J: TRBJ2-7; V: TRBV5-1; CDR3: ASSLEYRYEQY
J: TRBJ2-1; V: TRBV20-1; CDR3: SASGGAFEQF
J: TRBJ2-7; V: TRBV10-3; CDR3: AISPGTSANEQY
J: TRBJ2-5; V: TRBV11-2; CDR3: ASSLEWGRAQETQY
J: TRBJ2-7; V: TRBV11-2; CDR3: ASSQLRDRGYEQY
J: TRBJ1-1; V: TRBV5-5; CDR3: ASSPSGVTEAF
J: TRBJ2-3; V: TRBV3-1; CDR3: ASSQPGLANRTDTQY
J: TRBJ1-6; V: TRBV20-1; CDR3: SASPPGSRLDSPLH
J: TRBJ1-2; V: TRBV10-3; CDR3: AISPRGDYGYT
J: TRBJ1-4; V: TRBV4-3; CDR3: ASSQDRRGAEKLF
J: TRBJ2-1; V: TRBV27; CDR3: ASSFAASWNEQF
J: TRBJ2-2; V: TRBV9; CDR3: ASSDETRGAGELF
J: TRBJ2-3; V: TRBV2; CDR3: ASSKGLGPSTDTQY
J: TRBJ2-3; V: TRBV12-3/TRBV12-4; CDR3: ASSRNGQIRDTEY
J: TRBJ2-1; V: TRBV15; CDR3: ATSRQGARTEQF
J: TRBJ2-3; V: TRBV7-2; CDR3: ASSESGTESTDTQY